This TCR beta chain was observed in a study of blood T cell repertoires in COVID-19. As for the study in general: Donors in the United States, Italy and Spain gave samples during acute or convalescent COVID-19.

Profiling relied on immunoSEQ multiplex PCR, and the TCRdb table lists in-frame clones only, not all of them. The sample holds around 220,000 clones, under 85% seen once. Looked up from germline, CDR1 is SGHRS and CDR2 is YFSETQ. J gave up 3 bases and V 4 bases, and 3 bases lay outside the gene matches. The CDR3 is 15 amino acids. The source of this sequence is a woman aged 80 or older with COVID-19, enrolled during active disease. Sequences were obtained from peripheral blood. The chain combines TRBV5-1 with TRBJ2-2, with 10 bases fitting TRBD1. The CDR3 DNA is TGCGCCAGCAGCGTGACAGGGGGCCACACCGGGGAGCTGTTTTTT. Its translation: CASSVTGGHTGELFF.